This T cell receptor beta chain emerged from a study of immune evolution from preneoplasia to lung adenocarcinoma. Regarding this clone: Antigen specificity is unknown.

Study results and caveats: Later-stage lesions appeared to have more T cells, more diversity, less clonality. Normal lung had the highest top T cell clone frequencies.

Sequencing was performed with immunoSEQ multiplex PCR; in TCRdb, only in-frame clones are kept and a portion is missing. The repertoire has about 4,000 clones, around three quarters of them found once; the top ten carry roughly a tenth. Germline V gives CDR1 SGDLS, CDR2 YYNGEE. Germline trimming cut 1 base from V and 8 bases from J; bases unmatched to any gene: 12. This CDR3 has 16 residues. Patients had resection in Japan or China between the mid-2010s and the late 2010s. H&E slides confirmed each diagnosis, reviewed by two pathologists independently. The rearrangement joins TRBV9 to TRBJ1-2, with TRBD1 identical over 9 bases. The clonotype comes from a person aged 60-80 years with lung adenocarcinoma. The sample taken for sequencing was FFPE adjacent normal lung tissue. The CDR3: CASSVLETGGVLGYTF. The CDR3 coding sequence is TGTGCCAGCAGCGTACTAGAAACAGGGGGCGTTTTGGGCTACACCTTC.